The 31 T cell receptor beta chains reported below all come from one sample, sequenced in a study of shared clonotypes between healthy human individuals. The method was immunoSEQ multiplex PCR; TCRdb's version includes in-frame clones alone and lacks a portion of them. Here the sample spans about 2 million clones, 85% to 95% being singletons. The source material was naive CD4+ T cells sorted from blood. Subset described: CD45RA+ positively selected. The receptors derive from a man in his late teens or twenties in good health.

In its sample, this clone was seen once. The chain links TRBV5-4 to TRBJ2-3; 16 positions agree with TRBD2. J was trimmed by 9 bases and V by 5 bases; bases with no gene match: 9. The CDR3 covers 16 residues. Germline CDR1 reads SGHNT; CDR2 reads YYREEE (reference sequence). In DNA, the CDR3 is TGTGCCAGCAGTCGACCGGGACTAGCGGGAGGGGGAACGCAGTATTTT. This encodes CASSRPGLAGGGTQYF.

The chain couples TRBV7-2 to TRBJ2-3, with a possible D match to TRBD2 (6 bases). There are 15 residues in the CDR3. Trimming left V 3 bases short and J 4 bases short, with 14 bases between. From germline, CDR1 is SGHTA and CDR2 FQGNSA. CDR3 residues: CASSFGTPRADTQYF. CDR3 in DNA: TGTGCCAGCAGCTTCGGGACTCCCCGTGCAGATACGCAGTATTTT.

The rearrangement links TRBV9 to TRBJ2-1, with a tentative D call TRBD1 (6 bases). The CDR3 totals 12 residues. V was trimmed by 4 bases and J by 10 bases, leaving 12 bases between them. CDR1 and CDR2 (germline): SGDLS, YYNGEE. CDR3 region: CASSSRTVEQFF. The CDR3 nucleotides read TGTGCCAGCAGCTCCCGGACAGTAGAGCAGTTCTTC.

The chain has TRBV11-2 and TRBJ1-4; 8 positions match TRBD1. The junction had 7 bases not matched to a gene; V was cut back by 2 bases and J by 8 bases. The CDR3 is made up of 15 amino acids. The germline CDR1 and CDR2 sequences are SGHAT and FQNNGV. The CDR3 region has the DNA TGTGCCAGCAGCTTAAGACAGGGGAGAGGAGAAAAACTGTTTTTT. This translates into CASSLRQGRGEKLFF.

The V gene is TRBV5-1, the J gene TRBJ1-4; TRBD1 aligns across 10 bases. The germline CDR1 and CDR2 sequences are SGHRS and YFSETQ. The V and J ends lost 4 bases and 7 bases, in that order; junction bases with no gene match: 10. The CDR3 loop spans 16 amino acids. The CDR3, as DNA: TGCGCCAGCAGCCACACGCCGGGACAGGGGAGTGAAAAACTGTTTTTT. Translation gives CASSHTPGQGSEKLFF.

The chain combines TRBV4-1 with TRBJ2-5; 8 bases are shared with TRBD2. Germline values: CDR1 MGHRA, CDR2 YSYEKL. V was clipped by 5 bases and J by 7 bases; unmatched bases: 12. The CDR3 sequence is 15 residues long. Here the CDR3 reads CASSSLAARERTQYF. The CDR3 nucleotides are TGCGCCAGCAGCTCACTAGCGGCCAGAGAGAGGACCCAGTACTTC.

The chain recombines TRBV6-5 with TRBJ1-2, with a possible D match to TRBD1 (5 bases). Germline lookup yields CDR1 MNHEY and CDR2 SVGAGI. CDR3 size: 15 residues. Trimming took off 2 bases at V and 6 bases at J, with 16 bases between the two ends. The CDR3 protein is CASSYIRQGSNGYTF. The CDR3 bases are TGTGCCAGCAGTTACATACGGCAGGGTTCTAATGGCTACACCTTC.

This chain connects TRBV30 to TRBJ2-1, with 7 bases identical to TRBD2. This CDR3 contains 13 residues. V lost 5 bases and J lost 3; bases outside the gene matches: 4. The germline V gene encodes CDR1 GTSNPN and CDR2 SVGIG (reference sequence). The CDR3 reads CAWLADLYNEQFF. The CDR3 DNA follows: TGTGCCTGGCTAGCGGACCTCTACAATGAGCAGTTCTTC.

The rearrangement links TRBV19 to TRBJ2-3; a possible D gene is TRBD2 (6 bases). This CDR3 is 17 amino acids long. Trimming shortened V by 1 base and J by 3 bases, and 17 bases separated the two germline ends. Germline CDR1 and CDR2: LNHDA and SQIVND (reference sequence). CDR3 sequence reads: CASSIVVAGRRTDTQYF. DNA for the CDR3: TGTGCCAGTAGTATAGTAGTCGCAGGGAGGCGGACAGATACGCAGTATTTT.

This chain links TRBV7-8 with TRBJ1-2; D may be TRBD1 (6 bases). V gave up 1 base and J gave up 0 bases, with 12 bases separating them. Germline CDR1 and CDR2: SGHVS and FQNEAQ. The CDR3 runs 16 residues. Here the CDR3 reads CASSLEGRTANYGYTF. DNA of the CDR3: TGTGCCAGCAGCTTAGAGGGGAGGACAGCTAACTATGGCTACACCTTC.

The chain combines TRBV7-9 with TRBJ1-2; D unresolved. With 3 bases removed from V and 6 bases from J, the gap between germline ends came to 8 bases. Germline loops: CDR1 SEHNR, CDR2 FQNEAQ (reference sequence). The CDR3 is 12 residues long. The CDR3 region has the DNA TGTGCCAGCAGCTTTTCGGCCGATGGCTACACCTTC. Translation: CASSFSADGYTF.

This clone came up a few times. This sequence joins TRBV5-1 and TRBJ1-6; 10 nucleotides line up with TRBD1. Germline V CDR1 and CDR2: SGHRS, YFSETQ. The CDR3 sequence is 14 residues long. The J segment lost 10 bases and the V segment lost 2 bases, leaving 3 bases of the junction unmatched. CDR3 loop: CASSLGTGVSPLHF. The DNA of the CDR3 is TGCGCCAGCAGCTTAGGGACAGGGGTGTCACCCCTCCACTTT.

The chain employs TRBV10-1 and TRBJ2-7; either TRBD1 or TRBD2 may supply D (6 bases each). Trimming took 8 bases from V and 4 from J, leaving 15 bases between them. CDR1 is WNHNN and CDR2 is SYGVQD in the germline V gene (reference sequence). The CDR3 extends over 13 amino acids. CDR3 amino acids: CASARGQGYEQYF. The CDR3, as DNA: TGCGCCAGCGCCCGGGGGCAGGGGTACGAGCAGTACTTC.

Comment on this clone: Distinct nucleotide sequences in the sample also encode this CDR3. This chain uses TRBV27 with TRBJ1-1; D ambiguous. Germline V gene lookup returns CDR1 MNHEY and CDR2 SMNVEV (reference sequence). Trimming took off 3 bases at V and 3 bases at J, with 11 bases between the two ends. This CDR3 is 14 amino acids long. CDR3 nucleotide sequence: TGTGCCAGCAGTTTGAGAAAGAGGGACACTGAAGCTTTCTTT. This sequence encodes CASSLRKRDTEAFF.

The chain employs TRBV6-5 and TRBJ2-5; TRBD1 or TRBD2 may be the D gene (6 bases each). The germline CDR1 and CDR2 sequences are MNHEY and SVGAGI. V was cut by 6 bases and J by 2 bases, with 16 bases left in between. This CDR3 comprises 15 residues. The CDR3 region is CASSLSQGGQETQYF. The DNA of the CDR3 is TGTGCCAGCAGCCTATCACAGGGAGGTCAAGAGACCCAGTACTTC.

The rearrangement uses TRBV2 and TRBJ2-2; the match to TRBD1 covers 8 bases. V trimming: 6 bases; J trimming: 4 bases; junction bases outside the gene matches: 4. The CDR3 has 14 residues. Germline-derived CDR1 and CDR2 are SNHLY and FYNNEI. The CDR3 DNA is TGTGCCAGCAGGGTAACAGGGGGCACCGGGGAGCTGTTTTTT. Translating gives CASRVTGGTGELFF.

The rearrangement links TRBV7-9 to TRBJ2-6, with 11 bases matching TRBD1. The CDR3 is 17 amino acids. Germline CDR1 is SEHNR and CDR2 is FQNEAQ (reference sequence). V was clipped by 3 bases and J by 4 bases; unmatched bases: 5. CDR3 coding DNA: TGTGCCAGCAGCTTCCGGGACAGGGGGGCCGGGGCCAACGTCCTGACTTTC. Residues: CASSFRDRGAGANVLTF.

The V gene is TRBV5-4, the J gene TRBJ2-1; no clear D gene. This CDR3 contains 13 residues. V was trimmed by 3 bases and J by 4 bases, leaving 8 bases between them. The V gene's germline CDR1 is SGHNT and CDR2 YYREEE (reference sequence). This chain's CDR3 is CASSSGTYNEQFF. The CDR3 DNA reads TGTGCCAGCAGCTCCGGAACGTACAATGAGCAGTTCTTC.

The genes are TRBV5-1 and TRBJ1-4, with D possibly being TRBD1 (5 bases). V lost 0 bases, J lost 3 bases, and 21 bases lay in between. CDR1 is SGHRS, CDR2 YFSETQ, per germline. This CDR3 region has 19 residues. DNA for the CDR3: TGCGCCAGCAGCTTGGCCCCATCGGGCGGTTTGGGGCCTAATGAAAAACTGTTTTTT. It encodes CASSLAPSGGLGPNEKLFF. Full variable domain (remainder filled in from reference TRBV5-1 and TRBJ1-4): KAGVTQTPRYLIKTRGQQVTLSCSPISGHRSVSWYQQTPGQGLQFLFEYFSETQRNKGNFPGRFSGRQFSNSRSEMNVSTLELGDSALYLCASSLAPSGGLGPNEKLFFGSGTQLSVL.

J is TRBJ2-1 and V is TRBV5-1; TRBD2 might be the D (5 bases). Trimming stripped 2 bases from V and 2 bases from J, with 11 bases between. Looked up from germline, CDR1 is SGHRS and CDR2 is YFSETQ. The CDR3 runs to 15 residues. Written as DNA, the CDR3 is TGCGCCAGCAGCTTAGTAAGCGGAACCTACAATGAGCAGTTCTTC. Protein product: CASSLVSGTYNEQFF. The whole variable domain, filled in from reference TRBV5-1 and TRBJ2-1, reads KAGVTQTPRYLIKTRGQQVTLSCSPISGHRSVSWYQQTPGQGLQFLFEYFSETQRNKGNFPGRFSGRQFSNSRSEMNVSTLELGDSALYLCASSLVSGTYNEQFFGPGTRLTVL.

This rearrangement joins TRBV6-5 to TRBJ1-2, with 7 bases aligning to TRBD1. Germline CDR1 and CDR2: MNHEY and SVGAGI. The trim removed 9 bases at V and 6 bases at J, leaving 16 bases unmatched. The CDR3 is made up of 15 amino acids. The CDR3 region is CASKEPTGTHNGYTF. The CDR3, as DNA: TGTGCCAGTAAAGAACCGACAGGGACTCATAATGGCTACACCTTC.

This clone has a single count. The chain recombines TRBV6-5 with TRBJ1-1; D is possibly TRBD1 (6 bases). The germline V and J ends were trimmed by 4 bases and 8 bases, with 14 bases remaining between them. The CDR3 runs 13 residues. Germline lookup yields CDR1 MNHEY and CDR2 SVGAGI. The CDR3 loop is CASSWGGLKEAFF. For the CDR3, the DNA is TGTGCCAGCAGTTGGGGGGGGCTTAAGGAAGCTTTCTTT.

CDR3 residues: CASSSTFYRANQPQHF. CDR3 sequence (DNA): TGTGCCAGCAGCTCAACCTTTTACAGGGCCAATCAGCCCCAGCATTTT. The V call is TRBV7-2, the J call TRBJ1-5, with D perhaps TRBD1 (6 bases). The germline V and J ends were trimmed by 4 bases and 3 bases, with 16 bases remaining between them. The CDR3 length is 16 residues. CDR1 and CDR2 from the germline V gene are SGHTA and FQGNSA.

The rearrangement uses TRBV7-9 and TRBJ2-7, with TRBD1 as a possible D gene (6 bases). The V gene's germline CDR1 is SEHNR and CDR2 FQNEAQ (reference sequence). This CDR3 has 15 residues. Trimming left V 0 bases short and J 5 bases short, with 14 bases between. CDR3 in DNA: TGTGCCAGCAGCTTAGCCCCGAGGGGGATGGACGAGCAGTACTTC. The encoded protein is CASSLAPRGMDEQYF.

Regarding this clone: It may be a read error: a sequence one base away is much more abundant. The same CDR3 can be traced to other DNA sequences in this sample. The chain has TRBV5-1 and TRBJ1-2, with unresolved D. V lost 3 bases to trimming and J lost 2 bases, with 8 bases between them. The CDR3 extends over 13 amino acids. Germline V gives CDR1 SGHRS, CDR2 YFSETQ. The CDR3 nucleotides read TGCGCCAGCAGCTCGGACGGAAACTATGGCTACACCTTC. Its protein is CASSSDGNYGYTF.

This chain uses TRBV4-1 with TRBJ1-2; D is perhaps TRBD1 (5 bases). Trimming shortened V by 1 base and J by 8 bases, and 14 bases separated the two germline ends. CDR1 is MGHRA and CDR2 is YSYEKL in the germline V gene. CDR3 length: 14 residues. CDR3 bases: TGCGCCAGCAGCCAAGTGCAGGGTCTCGGGGGCTACACCTTC. Protein product: CASSQVQGLGGYTF.

The V call is TRBV18, the J call TRBJ2-1, with 12 bases lining up with TRBD2. There are 14 residues in the CDR3. The J segment lost 6 bases and the V segment lost 6 bases, leaving 3 bases of the junction unmatched. Germline CDR1 and CDR2: KGHSH and LQKENI. This chain's CDR3 is CASSTSGRRNEQFF. The CDR3 DNA follows: TGTGCCAGCTCCACTAGCGGGAGGCGCAATGAGCAGTTCTTC.

The chain carries TRBV7-6 and TRBJ2-2; D is undetermined. Looked up from germline, CDR1 is SGHVS and CDR2 is FNYEAQ. The CDR3 totals 17 residues. The V and J ends lost 0 bases and 3 bases respectively, with 14 bases between them. The CDR3 nucleotides are TGTGCCAGCAGCTTAGCGCCTTGGCGTCAACACACCGGGGAGCTGTTTTTT. Translation: CASSLAPWRQHTGELFF.

This clone has only one observation. The CDR3 loop is CAWSVDRLLWAEAFF. The CDR3 nucleotides read TGTGCCTGGAGTGTGGACAGGCTTTTGTGGGCTGAAGCTTTCTTT. The chain links TRBV30 to TRBJ1-1; TRBD1 aligns across 7 bases. Trimming took 0 bases from V and 6 from J; bases not matched to a gene: 10. Looked up from germline, CDR1 is GTSNPN and CDR2 is SVGIG (reference sequence). The CDR3 is made up of 15 amino acids.

In DNA, the CDR3 is TGTGCTAGTGGTTTAATCCAGGACAAAAAACACCCCGCCTGGGGGGAGCAGTACTTC. Translating gives CASGLIQDKKHPAWGEQYF. The chain joins TRBV12-5 to TRBJ2-7; either TRBD1 or TRBD2 may supply D (5 bases each). Trimming stripped 3 bases from V and 7 bases from J, with 31 bases between. The CDR3 is 19 amino acids. Germline CDR1 is LGHNT and CDR2 is FRNRAP.

The chain joins TRBV19 to TRBJ1-5; possible D gene TRBD1, 5 bases. CDR1 and CDR2 (germline): LNHDA, SQIVND (reference sequence). V was shortened by 6 bases and J by 3 bases, with 12 bases between the two germline ends. The CDR3 length is 14 residues. The CDR3 reads CASRFRGPNQPQHF. The CDR3 region has the DNA TGTGCCAGTAGATTCCGGGGCCCCAATCAGCCCCAGCATTTT.